Below, 29 T cell receptor beta chains from the same sample are listed, as sequenced in a study of blood T cell repertoires in COVID-19. Method: immunoSEQ multiplex PCR; TCRdb's copy keeps in-frame clones and lacks some. The sample carries about 59,000 clones, less than 85% recorded once. Input material: peripheral blood. The receptors were gathered from a woman aged 70 to 79 with acute or convalescent COVID-19.

This clone has more than one count but fewer than ten. The chain uses TRBV24-1 and TRBJ1-2, with no clear D. The CDR3 covers 13 residues. V gave up 2 bases and J gave up 7 bases, with 10 bases separating them. Germline V CDR1 and CDR2: KGHDR, SFDVKD. In DNA, the CDR3 is TGTGCCACCAGTGATTCGTTAACCGGTGGCTACACCTTC. Its protein product is CATSDSLTGGYTF.

V and J are TRBV27 and TRBJ1-6; D is possibly TRBD1 (5 bases). V lost 3 bases and J lost 7, with 13 bases in between. Germline CDR1 reads MNHEY; CDR2 reads SMNVEV (reference sequence). This CDR3 spans 15 amino acids. The CDR3 coding sequence is TGTGCCAGCAGTTTGAGCGTGGCAGGGAATTCACCCCTCCACTTT. This translates into CASSLSVAGNSPLHF.

The chain is built from TRBV5-1 and TRBJ1-1; D perhaps matches TRBD1 (5 bases). The V end lost 0 bases, the J end lost 4 bases, and 13 bases lay between the germline ends. CDR1 and CDR2 from the germline V gene are SGHRS and YFSETQ. The CDR3 contains 15 residues. In DNA, the CDR3 is TGCGCCAGCAGCTTGGGGTCCATGGGGGGCACTGAAGCTTTCTTT. Amino acid sequence: CASSLGSMGGTEAFF. The whole variable domain, remainder taken from reference TRBV5-1 and TRBJ1-1, is KAGVTQTPRYLIKTRGQQVTLSCSPISGHRSVSWYQQTPGQGLQFLFEYFSETQRNKGNFPGRFSGRQFSNSRSEMNVSTLELGDSALYLCASSLGSMGGTEAFFGQGTRLTVV.

This sequence joins TRBV18 and TRBJ2-3; 12 bases agree with TRBD2. The CDR3 is 15 amino acids. Germline loops: CDR1 KGHSH, CDR2 LQKENI. V lost 4 bases and J lost 5; bases outside the gene matches: 4. The CDR3 loop reads CASSQTSGGIDTQYF. CDR3 in DNA: TGTGCCAGCTCACAGACTAGCGGGGGAATAGATACGCAGTATTTT.

J is TRBJ1-6 and V is TRBV18; the D is unclear. The V and J ends lost 6 bases and 8 bases respectively, with 17 bases between them. This CDR3 spans 15 amino acids. Germline CDR1 and CDR2: KGHSH and LQKENI. CDR3: CASSPDRARDSPLHF. Here the CDR3 DNA reads TGTGCCAGCTCGCCCGACCGCGCGAGGGATTCACCCCTCCACTTT.

The CDR3 bases are TGTGCCAGCAGTTGGAGAAGTCCCCGGGACACAAAATTCTATGGCTACACCTTC. Protein sequence: CASSWRSPRDTKFYGYTF. V is TRBV27 and J is TRBJ1-2; D is perhaps TRBD1 (6 bases). Germline-derived CDR1 and CDR2 are MNHEY and SMNVEV (reference sequence). V was clipped by 4 bases and J by 4 bases, with 25 bases between them. CDR3 length equals 18 residues.

The gene calls are TRBV12-3 or TRBV12-4 and TRBJ1-1, with 8 bases fitting TRBD1. The ends lost 5 bases at V and 9 bases at J; junction bases unmatched: 5. The CDR3 loop spans 12 amino acids. The CDR3 region is CASSLQGAQAFF. DNA of the CDR3: TGTGCCAGCAGTCTGCAGGGGGCGCAAGCTTTCTTT.

CDR3 loop: CASSIGWRGGTEAFF. CDR3 in DNA: TGTGCCAGTAGTATAGGCTGGAGGGGGGGGACTGAAGCTTTCTTT. The rearrangement joins TRBV19 to TRBJ1-1, with TRBD1 as a possible D gene (6 bases). CDR1 is LNHDA and CDR2 is SQIVND in the germline V gene (reference sequence). The V gene lost 1 base and the J gene lost 5 bases, with 14 bases spanning the gap. This CDR3 has 15 residues.

The V call is TRBV4-1, the J call TRBJ1-2; unclear D gene. Trimming cost V 1 base and J 7 bases, with 7 bases left between them. The germline V gene has CDR1 MGHRA and CDR2 YSYEKL. The CDR3 has 12 residues. The CDR3 DNA follows: TGCGCCAGCAGCCAAGCCCGAGTTGGCTACACCTTC. Its translation is CASSQARVGYTF.

This clone was counted a single time. V usage is TRBV2 and J usage is TRBJ1-1; D is possibly TRBD1 (5 bases). Germline CDR1 is SNHLY and CDR2 is FYNNEI. The CDR3 has 16 amino acids. V shed 4 bases and J shed 1 base, with 16 bases lying between them. Here the CDR3 DNA reads TGTGCCAGCAGTGCACGCTCAGGGCGCCAGAACACTGAAGCTTTCTTT. Its protein is CASSARSGRQNTEAFF.

V is TRBV29-1 and J is TRBJ1-2, with 9 nucleotides matching TRBD1. CDR3 size: 13 residues. The ends lost 7 bases at V and 4 bases at J; junction bases unmatched: 7. The germline CDR1 and CDR2 sequences are SQVTM and ANQGSEA. For the CDR3, the DNA is TGCAGCGCCCTGAGGGACAGGGTCTATGGCTACACCTTC. Translation gives CSALRDRVYGYTF. The full variable domain, with the rest looked up from reference TRBV29-1 and TRBJ1-2, is SAVISQKPSRDICQRGTSLTIQCQVDSQVTMMFWYRQQPGQSLTLIATANQGSEATYESGFVIDKFPISRPNLTFSTLTVSNMSPEDSSIYLCSALRDRVYGYTFGSGTRLTVV.

This chain links TRBV6-5 with TRBJ2-1; 13 positions agree with TRBD2. V dropped 6 bases and J dropped 4; count of bases not matched to a gene: 3. The CDR3 is 15 residues long. CDR1 and CDR2 from the germline V gene are MNHEY and SVGAGI. CDR3 DNA sequence: TGTGCCAGCAGCCGACTAGCGGGGGGATACAATGAGCAGTTCTTC. As protein: CASSRLAGGYNEQFF.

The chain employs TRBV29-1 and TRBJ2-3; 8 bases are shared with TRBD2. Germline V gene data show CDR1 as SQVTM and CDR2 as ANQGSEA. The CDR3 covers 15 residues. Losses at the gene ends were 7 bases for V and 1 base for J; bases not matched to a gene: 10. CDR3: CSAAGSGGGTDTQYF. The CDR3 bases are TGCAGCGCCGCGGGGAGCGGGGGAGGCACAGATACGCAGTATTTT.

The chain joins TRBV5-6 to TRBJ1-6, with 7 bases identical to TRBD1. Trimming cost V 0 bases and J 8 bases; bases outside gene matches: 2. CDR1 and CDR2 from the germline V gene are SGHDT and YYEEEE. This CDR3 has 14 amino acids. This CDR3 is CASSLGTGHSPLHF. The CDR3 bases are TGTGCCAGCAGCTTGGGGACAGGCCATTCACCCCTCCACTTT.

The rearrangement joins TRBV9 to TRBJ2-5; D might be TRBD2 (5 bases). CDR3 size: 14 residues. The V gene lost 0 bases and the J gene lost 4 bases, with 10 bases spanning the gap. From germline, CDR1 is SGDLS and CDR2 YYNGEE. The CDR3 region has the DNA TGTGCCAGCAGCGTAGGTAACGCGGGAGAGACCCAGTACTTC. This encodes CASSVGNAGETQYF.

This clone has only one observation. The chain joins TRBV9 to TRBJ2-2; 8 bases line up with TRBD2. Looked up from germline, CDR1 is SGDLS and CDR2 is YYNGEE. This CDR3 comprises 16 residues. V shed 0 bases, J shed 4 bases, and the junction held 5 bases outside the gene matches. CDR3 in amino acids: CASSVAGGGSTGELFF. In DNA form, the CDR3 reads TGTGCCAGCAGCGTAGCGGGAGGGGGAAGCACCGGGGAGCTGTTTTTT.

This clone has a handful of counts. The chain uses TRBV5-1 and TRBJ2-2; 10 nucleotides align to TRBD1. V was clipped by 2 bases and J by 5 bases; unmatched bases: 6. CDR3 length: 16 residues. Per the germline V gene, CDR1 is SGHRS and CDR2 is YFSETQ. In DNA, the CDR3 is TGCGCCAGCAGCTTCCGCGGACAGGGGGTAACCGGGGAGCTGTTTTTT. Protein: CASSFRGQGVTGELFF. Drawing the rest from reference TRBV5-1 and TRBJ2-2, the complete variable domain is KAGVTQTPRYLIKTRGQQVTLSCSPISGHRSVSWYQQTPGQGLQFLFEYFSETQRNKGNFPGRFSGRQFSNSRSEMNVSTLELGDSALYLCASSFRGQGVTGELFFGEGSRLTVL.

V gene TRBV12-5 combines with J gene TRBJ1-1, with D possibly being TRBD1 (6 bases). CDR3 length: 13 residues. Between the trimmed V and J ends, which lost 5 bases and 2 bases, there was a span of 9 bases. Germline loops: CDR1 LGHNT, CDR2 FRNRAP. CDR3 coding DNA: TGTGCTAGTGGTCCGGGACATAACACTGAAGCTTTCTTT. Amino acid sequence: CASGPGHNTEAFF.

V and J are TRBV5-4 and TRBJ2-1, with TRBD2 matching 13 bases. The V gene end was trimmed by 2 bases and the J gene end by 5 bases; junction bases not matched to a gene: 4. Per the germline V gene, CDR1 is SGHNT and CDR2 is YYREEE (reference sequence). The CDR3 contains 16 residues. The CDR3: CASSFRLAGGNNEQFF. The CDR3 coding sequence is TGTGCCAGCAGCTTTAGACTAGCGGGGGGAAACAATGAGCAGTTCTTC.

The chain combines TRBV30 with TRBJ1-1; no clear D gene. V lost 2 bases to trimming and J lost 11 bases, with 21 bases between them. This CDR3 contains 14 residues. CDR1 is GTSNPN and CDR2 is SVGIG in the germline V gene (reference sequence). The DNA for the CDR3 is TGTGCCTGGAGTAACGAACCTGCCCTAAGGAGGGCTTTCTTT. It specifies CAWSNEPALRRAFF. Variable domain in full (rest from reference TRBV30 and TRBJ1-1): SQTIHQWPATLVQPVGSPLSLECTVEGTSNPNLYWYRQAAGRGLQLLFYSVGIGQISSEVPQNLSASRPQDRQFILSSKKLLLSDSGFYLCAWSNEPALRRAFFGQGTRLTVV.

This clone was counted only a few times. The rearrangement joins TRBV6-5 to TRBJ1-6; 9 bases align to TRBD1. With 8 bases clipped from V and 4 bases from J, the junction kept 6 bases outside the gene matches. CDR1 MNHEY and CDR2 SVGAGI come from the germline V gene. The CDR3 totals 15 residues. CDR3 nucleotides: TGTGCCAGCGGGGGGGGACAGGGATATAATTCACCCCTCCACTTT. Protein sequence: CASGGGQGYNSPLHF.

The chain couples TRBV11-2 to TRBJ2-7; 12 bases line up with TRBD2. This CDR3 is 17 amino acids long. V trimming: 6 bases; J trimming: 2 bases; junction bases outside the gene matches: 11. Germline V CDR1 and CDR2: SGHAT, FQNNGV. DNA of the CDR3: TGTGCCAGCAGTTATAGCCTGACTAGCGGGGGCACCTACGAGCAGTACTTC. Translating gives CASSYSLTSGGTYEQYF.

V gene TRBV7-2 combines with J gene TRBJ2-1; the D gene is possibly TRBD2 (6 bases). V shed 1 base and J shed 2 bases, with 15 bases lying between them. The CDR3 loop spans 17 amino acids. CDR1 is SGHTA, CDR2 FQGNSA, per germline. CDR3 bases: TGTGCCAGCAGCTTAGAACGCGGGACGGTGACCTACAATGAGCAGTTCTTC. Translation gives CASSLERGTVTYNEQFF.

The chain recombines TRBV21-1 with TRBJ2-2; the listed D gene, TRBD1, was not tested against the DNA. TRBV21-1 is a recognized pseudogene. This CDR3 comprises 15 residues. The CDR3 nucleotides read TGTGCCAGCAGCTCGGGACAGGGACCTGCCGGGGAGCTGTTTTTT. This gives the protein CASSSGQGPAGELFF.

CDR3 DNA sequence: TGTGCCAGCAGCTTGATACAGGCCGAAAATTCACCCCTCCACTTT. It specifies CASSLIQAENSPLHF. The chain carries TRBV5-5 and TRBJ1-6, with a possible D match to TRBD1 (5 bases). Deletions cut 1 base from V and 7 bases from J, with 12 bases between. CDR3 length equals 15 residues. Germline V lookup: CDR1 SGHKS, CDR2 YYEKEE (reference sequence).

The V and J genes are TRBV27 and TRBJ1-2; possibly TRBD1 for D (6 bases). V was clipped by 5 bases and J by 5 bases, with 18 bases between them. The CDR3 consists of 15 residues. Germline V gives CDR1 MNHEY, CDR2 SMNVEV (reference sequence). CDR3 sequence reads: CASSQQQGWGYGYTF. DNA of the CDR3: TGTGCCAGCAGTCAACAACAGGGTTGGGGTTATGGCTACACCTTC.

The rearrangement links TRBV14 to TRBJ1-1; D may be TRBD1 (5 bases). This CDR3 region has 16 residues. Per germline, CDR1 SGHDN and CDR2 FVKESK. The V end was cut by 4 bases, the J end by 5 bases, with 20 bases between. The CDR3 sequence is CASSPNPRGLWTEAFF. In nucleotides, the CDR3 is TGTGCCAGCAGCCCCAACCCCCGGGGGTTGTGGACTGAAGCTTTCTTT.

The rearrangement links TRBV5-5 to TRBJ1-2; D might be TRBD1 (6 bases). Deletions cut 4 bases from V and 3 bases from J, with 22 bases between. The germline V gene encodes CDR1 SGHKS and CDR2 YYEKEE (reference sequence). The CDR3 is made up of 17 amino acids. The CDR3 loop is CASSRRGATGIHYGYTF. In nucleotides, the CDR3 is TGTGCCAGCAGCCGCCGTGGGGCTACAGGGATTCACTATGGCTACACCTTC.

The rearrangement uses TRBV9 and TRBJ1-2, with D hard to call. Trimming shortened V by 4 bases and J by 4 bases, and 8 bases separated the two germline ends. The CDR3 runs to 12 residues. Germline CDR1 SGDLS, CDR2 YYNGEE. CDR3 region: CASSFNSYGYTF. CDR3 coding DNA: TGTGCCAGCAGCTTCAACTCCTATGGCTACACCTTC.